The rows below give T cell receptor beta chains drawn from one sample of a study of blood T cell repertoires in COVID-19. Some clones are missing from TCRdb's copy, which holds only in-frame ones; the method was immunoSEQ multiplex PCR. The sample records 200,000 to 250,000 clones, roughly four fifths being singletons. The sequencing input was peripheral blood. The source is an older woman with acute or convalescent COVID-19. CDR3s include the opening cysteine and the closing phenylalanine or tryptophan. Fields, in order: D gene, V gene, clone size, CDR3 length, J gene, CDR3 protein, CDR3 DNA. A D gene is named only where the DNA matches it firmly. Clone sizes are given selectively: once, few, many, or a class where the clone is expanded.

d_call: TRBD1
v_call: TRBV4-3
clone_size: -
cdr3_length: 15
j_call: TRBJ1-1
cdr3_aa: CASSQDRMTGPEAFF
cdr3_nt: TGCGCCAGCAGCCAAGACCGAATGACAGGGCCTGAAGCTTTCTTT

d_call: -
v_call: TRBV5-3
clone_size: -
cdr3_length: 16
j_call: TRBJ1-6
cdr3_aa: CARSWAQCSYNSPLHF
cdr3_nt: TGTGCCAGAAGCTGGGCCCAGTGCTCCTATAATTCACCCCTCCACTTT

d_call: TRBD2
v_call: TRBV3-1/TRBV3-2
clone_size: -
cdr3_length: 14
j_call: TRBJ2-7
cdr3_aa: CASSRTGGLGEQYF
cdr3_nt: TGTGCCAGCAGCCGAACGGGGGGGCTAGGAGAGCAGTACTTC

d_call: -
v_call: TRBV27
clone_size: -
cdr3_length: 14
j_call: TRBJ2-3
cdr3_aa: CASRIRQGTDTQYF
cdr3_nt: TGTGCCAGCAGAATTCGCCAGGGTACAGATACGCAGTATTTT

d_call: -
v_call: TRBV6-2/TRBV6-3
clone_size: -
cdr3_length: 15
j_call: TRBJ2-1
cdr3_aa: CASSYGRSDYNEQFF
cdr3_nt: TGTGCCAGCAGTTATGGCCGAAGCGACTACAATGAGCAGTTCTTC

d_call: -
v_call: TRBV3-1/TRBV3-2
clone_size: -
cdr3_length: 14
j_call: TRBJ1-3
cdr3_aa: CASSNGQIGNTIYF
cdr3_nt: TGTGCCAGCAGCAACGGACAGATTGGAAACACCATATATTTT

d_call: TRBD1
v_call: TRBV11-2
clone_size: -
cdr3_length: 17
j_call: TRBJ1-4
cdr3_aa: CASSFSWDSAFNEKLFF
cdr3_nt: TGTGCCAGCAGCTTTAGTTGGGACAGCGCATTTAATGAAAAACTGTTTTTT

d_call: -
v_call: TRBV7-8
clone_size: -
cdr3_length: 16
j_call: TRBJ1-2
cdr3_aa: CASSLPGRAELGGYTF
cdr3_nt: TGTGCCAGCAGCTTACCCGGGAGGGCCGAACTAGGAGGCTACACCTTC

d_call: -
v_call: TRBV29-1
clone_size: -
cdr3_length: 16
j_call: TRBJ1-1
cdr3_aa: CSVGSLGGQVNTEAFF
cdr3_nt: TGCAGCGTGGGATCCCTCGGGGGGCAGGTGAACACTGAAGCTTTCTTT

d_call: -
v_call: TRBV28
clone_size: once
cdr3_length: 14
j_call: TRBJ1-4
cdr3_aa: CATTQGATNEKLFF
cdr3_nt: TGTGCCACCACCCAGGGTGCAACTAATGAAAAACTGTTTTTT